A selection of T cell receptor beta chains follows, all from one sample in a study of T cells in Graves' hyperthyroidism and ophthalmopathy. TCRdb ran MiXCR on the multiplex PCR reads and lists one entry per CDR3 protein. The sample includes roughly 600,000 distinct CDR3 sequences, about 14% of them seen just once. The sequenced sample consisted of blood. Every receptor here comes from a woman aged 45 to 65 with Graves' ophthalmopathy. CDR3s include the opening cysteine and the closing phenylalanine or tryptophan. The D gene is left open where the match is weak. Clone size is given for some rows only: seen once, a few or many times, or a class if the clone is expanded.

>few|TRBD2|TRBV20-1|TRBJ2-7
CSARWVSGTYEQYF
TGCAGTGCGCGATGGGTTAGCGGGACCTACGAGCAGTACTTC
>.|.|TRBV6-1|TRBJ2-7
CASIPNRKSYEQYF
TGTGCCAGCATCCCCAACAGGAAATCATACGAGCAGTACTTC
>many|TRBD2|TRBV18|TRBJ2-5
CASSPSSGEETQYF
TGTGCCAGCTCACCATCTAGCGGGGAAGAGACCCAGTACTTC
>.|.|TRBV7-3|TRBJ2-5
CASSAGAFQETQYF
TGTGCCAGCAGCGCAGGGGCGTTCCAAGAGACCCAGTACTTC
>many|TRBD1|TRBV29-1|TRBJ2-3
CSVERTGYTDTQYF
TGCAGCGTTGAGAGGACAGGTTACACAGATACGCAGTATTTT
>few|.|TRBV19|TRBJ1-1
CASSINPMNTEAFF
TGTGCCAGTAGTATAAACCCTATGAACACTGAAGCTTTCTTT
>many|.|TRBV2|TRBJ2-3
CASSEVVSTDTQYF
TGTGCCAGCAGTGAAGTAGTTAGCACAGATACGCAGTATTTT
>.|.|TRBV7-9|TRBJ1-3
CASSSRHSGNTIYF
TGTGCCAGCAGCTCACGGCACTCTGGAAACACCATATATTTT
>many|.|TRBV20-1|TRBJ2-5
CSAREGPRSKETQYF
TGCAGTGCTAGAGAGGGACCCCGAAGTAAGGAGACCCAGTACTTC
>few|.|TRBV6-5|TRBJ2-1
CASSYGFSENEQFF
TGTGCCAGCAGTTACGGTTTTAGCGAGAATGAGCAGTTCTTC
>many|.|TRBV27|TRBJ2-2
CASSLLSGELFF
TGTGCCAGCAGTCTTTTATCCGGGGAGCTGTTTTTT
>many|.|TRBV30|TRBJ1-1
CAWSVMVSTEAFF
TGTGCCTGGAGTGTAATGGTATCCACTGAAGCTTTCTTT
>few|.|TRBV4-3|TRBJ2-7
CASSQERQYEQYF
TGCGCCAGCAGCCAAGAAAGACAGTACGAGCAGTACTTC
>few|TRBD1|TRBV12-3/TRBV12-4|TRBJ2-7
CASSPSPGTGGWNEQYF
TGTGCCAGCAGTCCATCCCCCGGGACAGGGGGCTGGAACGAGCAGTACTTC
>many|.|TRBV28|TRBJ2-3
CASSSSHHTQYF
TGTGCCAGCAGTTCCTCCCATCATACGCAGTATTTT
>many|.|TRBV10-3|TRBJ1-5
CAISEAQGGNQPQHF
TGTGCCATCAGTGAAGCTCAGGGCGGCAATCAGCCCCAGCATTTT
>many|.|TRBV28|TRBJ1-1
CASRPARGEGTEAFF
TGTGCCAGCAGGCCGGCGCGGGGGGAGGGCACTGAAGCTTTCTTT
>many|.|TRBV7-2|TRBJ2-2
CASSFSGGVNTGELFF
TGTGCCAGCAGCTTCAGTGGCGGAGTCAACACCGGGGAGCTGTTTTTT
>.|.|TRBV10-3|TRBJ2-3
CAISEGSPSGTDTQYF
TGTGCCATCAGTGAAGGGTCGCCCTCCGGCACAGATACGCAGTATTTT
>few|TRBD2|TRBV12-5|TRBJ2-1
CASGLDPSGEQFF
TGTGCTAGTGGTTTGGACCCTAGCGGTGAGCAGTTCTTC
>few|.|TRBV10-3|TRBJ2-5
CAISESGIQYF
TGTGCCATCAGTGAGTCGGGGATCCAGTACTTC
>many|TRBD2|TRBV2|TRBJ2-5
CASPTSGRRETQYF
TGTGCCAGTCCGACTAGCGGGAGACGAGAGACCCAGTACTTC
>many|.|TRBV20-1|TRBJ1-1
CSASFQNTEAFF
TGCAGTGCTAGTTTTCAGAACACTGAAGCTTTCTTT
>many|TRBD2|TRBV18|TRBJ2-1
CASSAGLAEQFF
TGTGCCAGCTCAGCTGGACTAGCGGAGCAGTTCTTC
>many|.|TRBV3-1|TRBJ2-7
CASSQGRHTLDEQYF
TGTGCCAGCAGCCAAGGGAGGCACACGTTAGACGAGCAGTACTTC
>.|TRBD2|TRBV3-1|TRBJ2-3
CASSRDPTSGSTDTQYF
TGTGCCAGCAGCCGAGACCCAACTAGCGGAAGCACAGATACGCAGTATTTT
>few|.|TRBV6-1|TRBJ1-5
CASSEAQGSNQPQHF
TGTGCCAGCAGTGAAGCACAGGGTAGCAATCAGCCCCAGCATTTT
>few|.|TRBV29-1|TRBJ2-7
CSVGQTSDEQYF
TGCAGCGTTGGACAGACATCTGACGAGCAGTACTTC
>.|.|TRBV18|TRBJ1-1
CASSPLVIGENTEAFF
TGTGCCAGCTCACCACTTGTGATCGGGGAGAACACTGAAGCTTTCTTT
>.|TRBD2|TRBV2|TRBJ2-7
CASSQDVAGLASYEQYF
TGTGCCAGCAGCCAAGATGTCGCGGGACTAGCGTCCTACGAGCAGTACTTC
>few|.|TRBV6-1|TRBJ2-1
CASRNEALEQFF
TGTGCCAGCAGGAACGAGGCCTTAGAGCAGTTCTTC
>.|.|TRBV13|TRBJ1-1
CASSLEYRTNTEAFF
TGTGCCAGCAGCTTAGAGTACAGGACGAACACTGAAGCTTTCTTT
>.|.|TRBV10-2|TRBJ1-6
CASSALQGVNSPLHF
TGCGCCAGCAGTGCGTTACAGGGAGTTAATTCACCCCTCCACTTT
>few|.|TRBV7-9|TRBJ2-7
CASSKVSLLYEQYF
TGTGCCAGCAGCAAAGTTTCACTACTCTACGAGCAGTACTTC
>.|.|TRBV7-9|TRBJ2-3
CASSLGREVGTDTQYF
TGTGCCAGCAGCTTAGGTAGGGAGGTGGGCACAGATACGCAGTATTTT
>many|TRBD1|TRBV20-1|TRBJ2-7
CSASVDRGSSYEQCF
TGCAGTGCTAGTGTGGACAGGGGGTCCTCCTACGAGCAGTGCTTC
>few|TRBD2|TRBV7-2|TRBJ2-2
CASSVLAPNTGELFF
TGTGCCAGCAGCGTACTAGCGCCGAACACCGGGGAGCTGTTTTTT
>.|TRBD1|TRBV24-1|TRBJ2-7
CATSDSGGRLNGREQYF
TGTGCCACCAGTGATTCAGGGGGACGGTTAAACGGGCGGGAGCAGTACTTC
>.|.|TRBV7-2|TRBJ2-5
CASSLGRGFKETQYF
TGTGCCAGCAGCTTAGGAAGGGGCTTCAAGGAGACCCAGTACTTC
>.|TRBD1|TRBV6-2/TRBV6-3|TRBJ1-2
CASSISGQGRLYGYTF
TGTGCCAGCAGCATTTCTGGACAGGGCCGACTTTATGGCTACACCTTC
>many|.|TRBV27|TRBJ2-3
CASSPESSTDTQYF
TGTGCCAGCAGTCCGGAGTCTAGCACAGATACGCAGTATTTT
>few|TRBD1|TRBV6-2/TRBV6-3|TRBJ1-6
CASGLGQGVNSPLHF
TGTGCCAGCGGATTAGGACAGGGGGTTAATTCACCCCTCCACTTT
>.|TRBD1|TRBV7-2|TRBJ1-5
CASSQGGRSSNQPQHF
TGTGCCAGCTCCCAGGGGGGGAGGAGTAGCAATCAGCCCCAGCATTTT
>many|.|TRBV2|TRBJ1-2
CASSDARPVRGYTF
TGTGCCAGCAGTGATGCCAGGCCGGTGAGGGGCTACACCTTC
>.|.|TRBV10-3|TRBJ2-3
CAISEPDFGPTDTQYF
TGTGCCATCAGTGAGCCCGATTTTGGGCCCACAGATACGCAGTATTTT
>.|TRBD2|TRBV7-9|TRBJ2-1
CASSLVRISGSYNEQFF
TGTGCCAGCAGCTTAGTTCGGATTAGCGGGAGCTACAATGAGCAGTTCTTC
>many|TRBD1|TRBV2|TRBJ2-3
CASSESPTGHTDTQYF
TGTGCCAGCAGTGAGAGTCCGACAGGGCACACAGATACGCAGTATTTT
>few|TRBD1|TRBV7-9|TRBJ1-2
CASSFLSDRGLGGYTF
TGTGCCAGCAGCTTCCTCTCCGACAGGGGGCTGGGTGGCTACACCTTC
>many|.|TRBV19|TRBJ2-1
CASSREGLSYNEQFF
TGTGCCAGTAGTAGAGAAGGGTTAAGCTACAATGAGCAGTTCTTC
>many|TRBD2|TRBV20-1|TRBJ2-1
CSAIPTSGTYNEQFF
TGCAGTGCTATTCCCACTAGCGGGACTTACAATGAGCAGTTCTTC
>.|TRBD1|TRBV20-1|TRBJ1-2
CSARDLEQGIRGYTF
TGCAGTGCTAGAGATTTGGAACAGGGGATTCGTGGCTACACCTTC
>many|TRBD1|TRBV12-3/TRBV12-4|TRBJ1-2
CASSLRQGGNYGYTF
TGTGCCAGCAGTTTACGACAGGGGGGAAACTATGGCTACACCTTC
>.|.|TRBV6-2/TRBV6-3|TRBJ2-7
CATRGGPGGVSYEQYF
TGTGCCACGCGAGGAGGGCCGGGCGGAGTCTCCTACGAGCAGTACTTC
>.|.|TRBV7-2|TRBJ1-4
CASSFPRTFEKLFF
TGTGCCAGCAGCTTCCCCCGGACATTCGAAAAACTGTTTTTT
>few|.|TRBV7-3|TRBJ2-1
CASSPEASNEQFF
TGTGCCAGCTCTCCAGAGGCCTCCAATGAGCAGTTCTTC